A single T cell receptor (beta chain) is shown here with its context. Per the study methods: Counts of nucleated cells, estimated from reference gene primer amplification, were obtained. Profiled with immunoSEQ multiplex PCR; TCRdb holds only in-frame clones, not every one. V and J calls and clone size are copied from that table; D and trimming were computed from the DNA. The table has 120,000 to 150,000 clones, roughly 79% seen once. This record comes from a study of blood T cell repertoires in COVID-19. Study-level information: From the United States, Italy and Spain came samples of acute and convalescent COVID-19. From T cells, B-cell-depleted T cells, or PBMCs came the material, which was cDNA or gDNA.

This receptor was identified in a human donor with acute or convalescent COVID-19. The donor label of this sample is uncertain. Sequenced input: peripheral blood.

The CDR3 reads CASSPRGEGNQPQHF. For the CDR3, the DNA is TGTGCCAGCAGTCCCCGGGGGGAAGGCAATCAGCCCCAGCATTTT. The chain is built from TRBV6-5 and TRBJ1-5, with a weak D call TRBD1 (5 bases). The CDR3 has 15 residues. Trimming pared 5 bases from V and 2 bases from J, leaving 13 bases between. The germline gives CDR1 MNHEY, CDR2 SVGAGI.